Presented here are 26 T cell receptor beta chains from one specimen sequenced in a study of CD8+ T cells in alopecia areata. Treatment reported: oral pan-JAK inhibitor, 5-10 mg twice daily. Sequencing used cDNA as its template, made by extracting RNA and reverse transcribing it. Sequencing used immunoSEQ multiplex PCR; TCRdb keeps in-frame clones, though not all of them. The sample records 150,000 to 200,000 clones, around 60% being singletons. The input for sequencing was CD4+ T cells sorted from blood, taken at roughly week 49, from a patient treated with tofacitinib. The receptors were gathered from a human donor with alopecia areata.

The chain couples TRBV5-6 to TRBJ1-4; unclear D gene. This CDR3 has 12 residues. Germline CDR1 and CDR2: SGHDT and YYEEEE. Trimming removed 2 bases from V and 8 bases from J, with 7 bases in between. Written as DNA, the CDR3 is TGTGCCAGCAGCTTCGCGCTGGAAAAACTGTTTTTT. It is translated as CASSFALEKLFF.

The gene calls are TRBV2 and TRBJ1-1; D may be TRBD1 (6 bases). The CDR3 extends over 13 amino acids. Trimming removed 6 bases from V and 3 bases from J, with 11 bases in between. The germline CDR1 and CDR2 sequences are SNHLY and FYNNEI. The CDR3 DNA reads TGTGCCAGCAGGGCGACAGGCGACACTGAAGCTTTCTTT. Translation: CASRATGDTEAFF.

This clone was picked up a small number of times. The gene calls are TRBV30 and TRBJ1-1; unclear D gene. Germline V CDR1 and CDR2: GTSNPN, SVGIG (reference sequence). Between the trimmed V and J ends, which lost 0 bases and 2 bases, there was a span of 7 bases. The CDR3 runs to 13 residues. CDR3 DNA: TGTGCCTGGAGTGTACAGAGCAACACTGAAGCTTTCTTT. This sequence encodes CAWSVQSNTEAFF.

The chain is built from TRBV6-1 and TRBJ2-3; D gene unclear. V gave up 5 bases and J gave up 4 bases, with 4 bases separating them. Per germline, CDR1 MNHNS and CDR2 SASEGT. CDR3 length: 11 amino acids. In nucleotides, the CDR3 is TGTGCCAGCAGTTATCCAGATACGCAGTATTTT. Protein product: CASSYPDTQYF.

CDR3 in DNA: TGCAGTGCGAGGGGACAGGTTGAAGCTTTCTTT. As protein: CSARGQVEAFF. The chain combines TRBV20-1 with TRBJ1-1; TRBD1 matches at 8 bases. V was clipped by 6 bases and J by 7 bases; unmatched bases: 4. The CDR3 length is 11 residues. The germline CDR1 and CDR2 sequences are DFQATT and SNEGSKA (reference sequence).

The chain carries TRBV29-1 and TRBJ2-7; D is unclear. With 8 bases removed from V and 5 bases from J, the gap between germline ends came to 13 bases. The CDR3 totals 11 residues. Germline values: CDR1 SQVTM, CDR2 ANQGSEA. The CDR3 sequence is CSSRMGHEQYF. In nucleotides, the CDR3 is TGCAGCTCCCGAATGGGTCACGAGCAGTACTTC.

The chain combines TRBV30 with TRBJ2-1; TRBD1 matches at 9 bases. The CDR3 length is 14 residues. In germline, CDR1 is GTSNPN, CDR2 SVGIG (reference sequence). The V gene end was trimmed by 4 bases and the J gene end by 4 bases; junction bases not matched to a gene: 5. CDR3 loop: CAWKGDREYNEQFF. Written as DNA, the CDR3 is TGTGCCTGGAAAGGGGACAGGGAATACAATGAGCAGTTCTTC. The complete variable domain, with remaining parts taken from reference TRBV30 and TRBJ2-1, reads SQTIHQWPATLVQPVGSPLSLECTVEGTSNPNLYWYRQAAGRGLQLLFYSVGIGQISSEVPQNLSASRPQDRQFILSSKKLLLSDSGFYLCAWKGDREYNEQFFGPGTRLTVL.

The chain is built from TRBV30 and TRBJ1-2; D gene ambiguous. Deletions cut 3 bases from V and 6 bases from J, with 8 bases between. The CDR3 spans 11 residues. The germline V gene has CDR1 GTSNPN and CDR2 SVGIG (reference sequence). The CDR3 reads CAWRNRNGYTF. The CDR3 nucleotides read TGTGCCTGGAGAAATAGGAATGGCTACACCTTC.

This rearrangement joins TRBV9 to TRBJ2-5; maybe TRBD2 (6 bases). The CDR3 totals 16 residues. CDR1 SGDLS and CDR2 YYNGEE come from the germline V gene. V lost 0 bases and J lost 5, with 17 bases in between. The CDR3 loop is CASSVGFRAGRETQYF. CDR3 coding DNA: TGTGCCAGCAGCGTAGGATTTCGGGCTGGGAGGGAGACCCAGTACTTC.

The genes are TRBV9 and TRBJ2-6; either TRBD1 or TRBD2 may supply D (6 bases each). The germline V gene has CDR1 SGDLS and CDR2 YYNGEE. Trimming left V 4 bases short and J 2 bases short, with 22 bases between. This CDR3 region has 19 residues. CDR3 residues: CASSYEWVAGGPGANVLTF. The CDR3, as DNA: TGTGCCAGCAGCTACGAATGGGTAGCTGGGGGGCCTGGGGCCAACGTCCTGACTTTC.

This clone was counted only a few times. The chain employs TRBV5-1 and TRBJ2-1, with D perhaps being TRBD1 or TRBD2 (5 bases each). With 4 bases removed from V and 5 bases from J, the gap between germline ends came to 16 bases. Per the germline V gene, CDR1 is SGHRS and CDR2 is YFSETQ. This CDR3 has 15 amino acids. CDR3 in amino acids: CASSGRDPVNNEQFF. The CDR3 DNA follows: TGCGCCAGCAGCGGCCGGGACCCGGTTAACAATGAGCAGTTCTTC.

This clone was picked up a small number of times. The V call is TRBV5-6, the J call TRBJ2-1, with D hard to call. Germline values: CDR1 SGHDT, CDR2 YYEEEE. This CDR3 is built from 13 residues. Trimming removed 4 bases from V and 6 bases from J, with 11 bases in between. In DNA form, the CDR3 reads TGTGCCAGCAGCCCGCGTAGGTCCAATGAGCAGTTCTTC. Encoded protein: CASSPRRSNEQFF.

The rearrangement uses TRBV30 and TRBJ1-2, with 9 bases fitting TRBD1. The junction had 8 bases not matched to a gene; V was cut back by 7 bases and J by 5 bases. Germline V gives CDR1 GTSNPN, CDR2 SVGIG (reference sequence). This CDR3 comprises 13 residues. The CDR3 loop reads CALETGGVYGYTF. CDR3 nucleotide sequence: TGTGCCTTAGAGACAGGGGGTGTGTATGGCTACACCTTC.

The chain employs TRBV29-1 and TRBJ1-5; unclear D gene. Germline V CDR1 and CDR2: SQVTM, ANQGSEA. V lost 4 bases to trimming and J lost 4 bases, with 11 bases between them. The length of the CDR3 is 13 residues. The CDR3 DNA reads as TGCAGCGTTGGGGATATGGGTAATCAGCCCCAGCATTTT. Translating gives CSVGDMGNQPQHF.

This clone came up a few times. The rearrangement joins TRBV7-3 to TRBJ1-4, with no clear D. The CDR3 is 13 amino acids. The germline CDR1 and CDR2 sequences are SGHTA and FQGTGA. The ends were cut back, 5 bases at V and 13 bases at J, with 17 bases in the middle. The CDR3 is CASSHHRWVRLFF. DNA of the CDR3: TGTGCCAGCAGCCACCACCGTTGGGTCCGACTGTTTTTT.

This chain uses TRBV19 with TRBJ2-2; possible D gene TRBD2, 5 bases. The CDR3 has 14 amino acids. Germline V gives CDR1 LNHDA, CDR2 SQIVND (reference sequence). V lost 3 bases, J lost 3 bases, and 8 bases lay in between. The CDR3 DNA is TGTGCCAGTAGTATTGTGCGGGACACCGGGGAGCTGTTTTTT. Amino acid sequence: CASSIVRDTGELFF. The whole variable domain, filled in from reference TRBV19 and TRBJ2-2, reads DGGITQSPKYLFRKEGQNVTLSCEQNLNHDAMYWYRQDPGQGLRLIYYSQIVNDFQKGDIAEGYSVSREKKESFPLTVTSAQKNPTAFYLCASSIVRDTGELFFGEGSRLTVL.

The chain combines TRBV2 with TRBJ2-7, with D hard to call. Per germline, CDR1 SNHLY and CDR2 FYNNEI. This CDR3 has 13 residues. V shed 7 bases and J shed 0 bases, with 10 bases lying between them. The CDR3 is CASKRAYSYEQYF. The CDR3 DNA sequence: TGTGCCAGCAAAAGGGCCTACTCCTACGAGCAGTACTTC.

This clone was seen only a few times. The chain uses TRBV30 and TRBJ1-2; D call uncertain. CDR3 length: 12 amino acids. V lost 4 bases and J 6 bases, leaving 12 bases between the germline ends. Germline V CDR1 and CDR2: GTSNPN, SVGIG (reference sequence). The CDR3 protein is CAWMYYLDGYTF. CDR3 nucleotides: TGTGCCTGGATGTATTATTTGGATGGCTACACCTTC.

V usage is TRBV29-1 and J usage is TRBJ2-7; D is undetermined. The CDR3 contains 14 residues. With 3 bases removed from V and 1 base from J, the gap between germline ends came to 13 bases. CDR1 and CDR2 (germline): SQVTM, ANQGSEA. The CDR3 nucleotides read TGCAGCGTTGAGCTACCAGGACGGTCCTACGAGCAGTACTTC. Its translation: CSVELPGRSYEQYF.

V and J are TRBV5-1 and TRBJ2-7; D uncertain. Germline loops: CDR1 SGHRS, CDR2 YFSETQ. The V and J ends lost 0 bases and 0 bases respectively, with 7 bases between them. The CDR3 is 14 residues long. CDR3 DNA: TGCGCCAGCAGCTTGGACAGTCGCTCCTACGAGCAGTACTTC. Encoded protein: CASSLDSRSYEQYF.

The CDR3 loop is CALGGAGETQYF. The DNA for the CDR3 is TGTGCCCTTGGGGGGGCGGGGGAGACCCAGTACTTC. The V and J genes are TRBV6-5 and TRBJ2-5, with D tentatively TRBD2 (7 bases). CDR1 is MNHEY, CDR2 SVGAGI, per germline. The CDR3 sequence is 12 residues long. Trimming took 11 bases from V and 5 from J, leaving 15 bases between them.

This chain uses TRBV9 with TRBJ1-6, with D tentatively TRBD1 (5 bases). V lost 4 bases, J lost 8 bases, and 19 bases lay in between. CDR1 and CDR2 from the germline V gene are SGDLS and YYNGEE. This CDR3 comprises 16 residues. The CDR3 DNA is TGTGCCAGCAGCTCACCCCCCGGGACCTCCGATTCACCCCTCCACTTT. This gives the protein CASSSPPGTSDSPLHF.

V is TRBV4-1 and J is TRBJ1-2; D perhaps matches TRBD1 (5 bases). V shed 0 bases and J shed 1 base, with 9 bases lying between them. The CDR3 extends over 15 amino acids. CDR1 MGHRA and CDR2 YSYEKL come from the germline V gene. For the CDR3, the DNA is TGCGCCAGCAGCCAAGAGGGGGTCGTTAACTATGGCTACACCTTC. This sequence encodes CASSQEGVVNYGYTF.

The chain has TRBV29-1 and TRBJ1-2; D perhaps matches TRBD1 (6 bases). Germline lookup yields CDR1 SQVTM and CDR2 ANQGSEA. This CDR3 has 11 amino acids. V shed 3 bases and J shed 6 bases, with 8 bases lying between them. This chain's CDR3 is CSVEGAHGYTF. The CDR3 DNA sequence: TGCAGCGTTGAGGGGGCCCATGGCTACACCTTC. Based on the CDR3 plus reference TRBV29-1 and TRBJ1-2, the full variable domain is SAVISQKPSRDICQRGTSLTIQCQVDSQVTMMFWYRQQPGQSLTLIATANQGSEATYESGFVIDKFPISRPNLTFSTLTVSNMSPEDSSIYLCSVEGAHGYTFGSGTRLTVV.

Of note for this clone: Other nucleotide sequences from this sample produce the same CDR3. The chain links TRBV2 to TRBJ1-5; D remains ambiguous. With 7 bases removed from V and 0 bases from J, the gap between germline ends came to 7 bases. The CDR3 runs 13 residues. Germline-derived CDR1 and CDR2 are SNHLY and FYNNEI. The CDR3 sequence: CASKGISNQPQHF. The CDR3 DNA reads as TGTGCCAGCAAGGGAATTAGCAATCAGCCCCAGCATTTT.

In this sample, this clone turned up a few times. CDR3 DNA sequence: TGTGCCAGCAGCCAAGATTTAGGGGCTGGGACTGAAGCTTTCTTT. This sequence encodes CASSQDLGAGTEAFF. The rearrangement joins TRBV14 to TRBJ1-1, with a weak D call TRBD1 (5 bases). The V gene's germline CDR1 is SGHDN and CDR2 FVKESK. The germline V and J ends were trimmed by 0 bases and 5 bases, with 13 bases remaining between them. The CDR3 length is 15 residues.